The clone carrying this T cell receptor beta chain was seen a handful of times. What it recognizes is unknown. This entry comes from a study of CD8+ T cells in alopecia areata. Study details: Tofacitinib was taken orally by treated patients, and the dose was 5 to 10 mg twice daily.

Treatment described: oral pan-JAK inhibitor, 5-10 mg twice daily. Per germline, CDR1 SQVTM and CDR2 ANQGSEA. V lost 7 bases to trimming and J lost 2 bases, with 14 bases between them. This CDR3 comprises 13 residues. TCR sequencing used cDNA made by reverse transcription of extracted RNA. The table came from immunoSEQ multiplex PCR; TCRdb's copy has only in-frame clones and leaves some out. Of approximately 200,000 clones listed, 58% are singletons. Study-wide points: Many expanded lesional clones persisted in scalp and blood during tofacitinib. In scalp, tofacitinib significantly decreased clonality and expanded CD8+ clones among the top 100. The study found higher clonality in lesional than normal scalp, especially in alopecia totalis/universalis.

The chain combines TRBV29-1 with TRBJ1-1; no firm D call. The material was CD4+ T cells sorted from blood, obtained at week 24, from a patient treated with tofacitinib. The origin of this receptor is a human donor with alopecia areata. In DNA form, the CDR3 reads TGCAGCGCTTCTCGGACGGGAAACACTGAAGCTTTCTTT. Protein product: CSASRTGNTEAFF.